Listed here are 28 T cell receptor beta chains from one sample, sequenced in a study of blood T cell repertoires in COVID-19. The protocol was immunoSEQ multiplex PCR, while the TCRdb copy is restricted to in-frame clones and leaves out a portion. The table has around 120,000 clones, more than 75% seen once. Material: peripheral blood. These TCRs come from a woman between 70 and 85 years old with acute or convalescent COVID-19.

The chain joins TRBV13 to TRBJ1-1, with 12 bases that match TRBD1. Germline lookup yields CDR1 PRHDT and CDR2 FYEKMQ (reference sequence). V gave up 5 bases and J gave up 5 bases; unmatched junction bases: 6. CDR3 size: 15 residues. The CDR3 loop is CASSTWDRGRTEAFF. CDR3 DNA sequence: TGTGCCAGCAGCACCTGGGACAGGGGGCGAACTGAAGCTTTCTTT. Based on the CDR3 plus reference TRBV13 and TRBJ1-1, the full variable domain is AAGVIQSPRHLIKEKRETATLKCYPIPRHDTVYWYQQGPGQDPQFLISFYEKMQSDKGSIPDRFSAQQFSDYHSELNMSSLELGDSALYFCASSTWDRGRTEAFFGQGTRLTVV.

This clone was detected once. The V gene is TRBV19, the J gene TRBJ1-1, with 7 bases fitting TRBD1. This CDR3 is built from 17 residues. Trimming cost V 6 bases and J 0 bases; bases outside gene matches: 13. Per the germline V gene, CDR1 is LNHDA and CDR2 is SQIVND (reference sequence). The CDR3 DNA reads as TGTGCCAGTAGGCCGTCTTTAGCCAGGGGGATGAACACTGAAGCTTTCTTT. Residues: CASRPSLARGMNTEAFF.

This clone was observed a few times. The chain couples TRBV6-6 to TRBJ2-7; 7 bases line up with TRBD1. The junction had 6 bases not matched to a gene; V was cut back by 0 bases and J by 4 bases. The CDR3 consists of 15 residues. Germline V gives CDR1 MNHNY, CDR2 SVGAGI (reference sequence). In nucleotides, the CDR3 is TGTGCCAGCAGTTACTCGCTAAAGGGGGCATACGAGCAGTACTTC. This translates into CASSYSLKGAYEQYF.

The chain has TRBV24-1 and TRBJ2-5; the D gene is possibly TRBD1 (6 bases). Trimming removed 4 bases at V and 0 bases at J, with 11 bases between. The CDR3 has 15 residues. Germline V gene lookup returns CDR1 KGHDR and CDR2 SFDVKD. CDR3 nucleotides: TGTGCCACCAGTGACGCTGGACAGTACCAAGAGACCCAGTACTTC. This encodes CATSDAGQYQETQYF.

This chain connects TRBV5-1 to TRBJ1-1, with 8 bases matching TRBD1. V shed 4 bases and J 4 bases; nucleotides not matched to a gene: 9. Germline CDR1 and CDR2: SGHRS and YFSETQ. The CDR3 is 15 residues long. The CDR3 loop is CASSARTGLGTEAFF. The DNA for the CDR3 is TGCGCCAGCAGCGCCCGGACAGGGCTGGGCACTGAAGCTTTCTTT.

This clone was found once. The rearrangement uses TRBV2 and TRBJ1-5; the match to TRBD1 covers 9 bases. The junction had 4 bases not matched to a gene; V was cut back by 5 bases and J by 2 bases. This CDR3 is 15 amino acids long. CDR1 is SNHLY, CDR2 FYNNEI, per germline. For the CDR3, the DNA is TGTGCCAGCAGTAAGGGACAGGGTGGCAATCAGCCCCAGCATTTT. As protein: CASSKGQGGNQPQHF.

Comment on this clone: Germline is not matched at one junction end, which may reflect a read error. V usage is TRBV6-1 and J usage is TRBJ1-5, with 9 positions matching TRBD1. Germline V gives CDR1 MNHNS, CDR2 SASEGT. This CDR3 has 16 residues. The CDR3 DNA follows: TGTGCCAGCAGTAAAGCTGGACAGGGGTTCAATCAGCCCCAGCATTTT. Translation gives CASSKAGQGFNQPQHF.

Here the CDR3 reads CASSLTGGGYEQYF. CDR3 in DNA: TGTGCCAGTAGTCTTACAGGGGGCGGCTACGAGCAGTACTTC. The chain couples TRBV19 to TRBJ2-7; 9 bases fit TRBD1. CDR3 length equals 14 residues. The trim removed 5 bases at V and 3 bases at J, leaving 5 bases unmatched. Germline V CDR1 and CDR2: LNHDA, SQIVND (reference sequence).

The chain recombines TRBV30 with TRBJ1-6; TRBD1 matches 9 bases. V trimming: 5 bases; J trimming: 13 bases; junction bases outside the gene matches: 12. Germline CDR1 is GTSNPN and CDR2 is SVGIG (reference sequence). The CDR3 spans 14 residues. CDR3 in DNA: TGTGCCTGGGGGGGACAGGGACGGTTTTCGCCCCTCCACTTT. The encoded protein is CAWGGQGRFSPLHF.

The chain carries TRBV2 and TRBJ2-5; D might be TRBD2 (5 bases). This CDR3 is 16 amino acids long. The V gene's germline CDR1 is SNHLY and CDR2 FYNNEI. Between the trimmed V and J ends, which lost 1 base and 5 bases, there was a span of 17 bases. The CDR3 spells CASSEVLPGWAETQYF. The DNA of the CDR3 is TGTGCCAGCAGTGAAGTTCTGCCGGGGTGGGCGGAGACCCAGTACTTC. Based on the CDR3 plus reference TRBV2 and TRBJ2-5, the full variable domain is EPEVTQTPSHQVTQMGQEVILRCVPISNHLYFYWYRQILGQKVEFLVSFYNNEISEKSEIFDDQFSVERPDGSNFTLKIRSTKLEDSAMYFCASSEVLPGWAETQYFGPGTRLLVL.

The V gene is TRBV30, the J gene TRBJ1-6, with 8 positions matching TRBD1. CDR3 length: 15 residues. V trimming: 4 bases; J trimming: 2 bases; junction bases outside the gene matches: 4. Germline V gene data show CDR1 as GTSNPN and CDR2 as SVGIG (reference sequence). This CDR3 reads CAWKTGVAYNSPLHF. The CDR3 nucleotides are TGTGCCTGGAAGACAGGGGTGGCCTATAATTCACCCCTCCACTTT.

This chain uses TRBV5-1 with TRBJ1-1; 7 positions agree with TRBD1. V lost 4 bases and J lost 4; bases outside the gene matches: 4. There are 13 residues in the CDR3. Germline values: CDR1 SGHRS, CDR2 YFSETQ. The CDR3 is CASSRTGVTEAFF. CDR3 bases: TGCGCCAGCAGCCGAACAGGGGTCACTGAAGCTTTCTTT.

The chain joins TRBV19 to TRBJ2-5, with TRBD2 identical over 9 bases. V shed 7 bases, J shed 4 bases, and the junction held 4 bases outside the gene matches. Germline lookup yields CDR1 LNHDA and CDR2 SQIVND (reference sequence). This CDR3 has 13 residues. The CDR3: CASKGLARETQYF. DNA for the CDR3: TGTGCCAGTAAGGGACTAGCTAGAGAGACCCAGTACTTC.

The chain has TRBV30 and TRBJ2-5; 9 bases map to TRBD2. CDR1 and CDR2 from the germline V gene are GTSNPN and SVGIG (reference sequence). This CDR3 has 15 residues. Trimming at V came to 2 bases and at J to 0 bases, leaving 4 bases not matched to a gene. In nucleotides, the CDR3 is TGTGCCTGGAGTTTGAGCGGGGGGTACCAAGAGACCCAGTACTTC. Protein product: CAWSLSGGYQETQYF. Full variable domain (rest looked up from reference TRBV30 and TRBJ2-5): SQTIHQWPATLVQPVGSPLSLECTVEGTSNPNLYWYRQAAGRGLQLLFYSVGIGQISSEVPQNLSASRPQDRQFILSSKKLLLSDSGFYLCAWSLSGGYQETQYFGPGTRLLVL.

This clone has just one count. V is TRBV10-3 and J is TRBJ1-3; 10 bases align to TRBD1. Per the germline V gene, CDR1 is ENHRY and CDR2 is SYGVKD. V shed 4 bases and J 1 base; nucleotides not matched to a gene: 4. The CDR3 covers 16 residues. The CDR3: CAISAADRGSGNTIYF. The CDR3 DNA reads as TGTGCCATCAGTGCGGCGGACAGGGGGTCTGGAAACACCATATATTTT.

The chain couples TRBV5-4 to TRBJ1-3; 8 nucleotides line up with TRBD1. Germline V lookup: CDR1 SGHNT, CDR2 YYREEE (reference sequence). With V trimmed by 0 bases and J by 3 bases, 5 bases remained unmatched. This CDR3 region has 16 residues. CDR3 bases: TGTGCCAGCAGCTTGGCGCAGGGGGCTGGTGGAAACACCATATATTTT. Translation gives CASSLAQGAGGNTIYF.

The chain joins TRBV11-3 to TRBJ1-2; TRBD1 matches 7 bases. V shed 5 bases and J 4 bases; nucleotides not matched to a gene: 10. Per germline, CDR1 SGHNT and CDR2 YENEEA. This CDR3 contains 15 residues. The chain's CDR3 is CASSQTPTGIYGYTF. The CDR3, as DNA: TGTGCCAGCAGCCAAACACCGACAGGGATCTATGGCTACACCTTC.

The DNA of the CDR3 is TGTGCCAGCAGTTACGAATCGGGGACAGGTACGCCTGAAGCTTTCTTT. It translates to CASSYESGTGTPEAFF. The rearrangement links TRBV6-5 to TRBJ1-1, with 8 bases fitting TRBD1. This CDR3 spans 16 amino acids. Germline CDR1 MNHEY, CDR2 SVGAGI. Trimming took 2 bases from V and 6 from J; bases not matched to a gene: 11.

On this clone itself: The same CDR3 is also encoded by other DNA sequences in this sample. The V gene is TRBV28, the J gene TRBJ2-7; D might be TRBD2 (5 bases). The CDR3 covers 14 residues. Germline V CDR1 and CDR2: MDHEN, SYDVKM. V lost 3 bases to trimming and J lost 2 bases, with 11 bases between them. CDR3 DNA sequence: TGTGCCAGCAGTTTCAGAGGACTGGCCTACGAGCAGTACTTC. This encodes CASSFRGLAYEQYF.

The chain recombines TRBV19 with TRBJ1-5, with 9 nucleotides matching TRBD1. Germline V lookup: CDR1 LNHDA, CDR2 SQIVND (reference sequence). Trimming took 1 base from V and 7 from J; bases not matched to a gene: 5. The CDR3 extends over 15 amino acids. The CDR3 DNA follows: TGTGCCAGTAGTATAGGACAGGGGGGTGGGCAGCCCCAGCATTTT. This codes for CASSIGQGGGQPQHF.

The table lists this clone with a few counts. The rearrangement uses TRBV2 and TRBJ1-5; D is possibly TRBD1 (5 bases). Looked up from germline, CDR1 is SNHLY and CDR2 is FYNNEI. Trimming took 6 bases from V and 4 from J, leaving 16 bases between them. This CDR3 region has 15 residues. For the CDR3, the DNA is TGTGCCAGCAGGGCACAGGATTTACCTAATCAGCCCCAGCATTTT. Its protein is CASRAQDLPNQPQHF.

The chain carries TRBV24-1 and TRBJ1-2; D remains unclear. V lost 4 bases, J lost 5 bases, and 10 bases lay in between. This CDR3 has 13 amino acids. Germline V CDR1 and CDR2: KGHDR, SFDVKD. CDR3 sequence: CATSDNARYGYTF. The CDR3 bases are TGTGCCACCAGTGACAACGCCCGGTATGGCTACACCTTC.

The rearrangement uses TRBV6-5 and TRBJ2-5; 13 bases match TRBD2. This CDR3 comprises 16 residues. J gave up 11 bases and V 0 bases, and 9 bases lay outside the gene matches. Germline lookup yields CDR1 MNHEY and CDR2 SVGAGI. In DNA form, the CDR3 reads TGTGCCAGCAGTTACTCCGGGACTAGCGGGGCCGCGAGACAGTACTTC. Translating gives CASSYSGTSGAARQYF.

This chain connects TRBV5-5 to TRBJ2-5, with 10 bases that match TRBD1. The V gene's germline CDR1 is SGHKS and CDR2 YYEKEE (reference sequence). The CDR3 is 17 amino acids. After removal of 6 bases from V and 2 bases from J, the junction contained 13 bases not matched to a gene. The CDR3 coding sequence is TGTGCCAGCACCAGGGATAGAGACAGGGGGCCACAAGAGACCCAGTACTTC. Translated: CASTRDRDRGPQETQYF. Based on the CDR3 plus reference TRBV5-5 and TRBJ2-5, the full variable domain is DAGVTQSPTHLIKTRGQQVTLRCSPISGHKSVSWYQQVLGQGPQFIFQYYEKEERGRGNFPDRFSARQFPNYSSELNVNALLLGDSALYLCASTRDRDRGPQETQYFGPGTRLLVL.

V and J are TRBV28 and TRBJ2-2; tentative D call: TRBD2 (7 bases). V lost 2 bases to trimming and J lost 4 bases, with 11 bases between them. Germline V gene lookup returns CDR1 MDHEN and CDR2 SYDVKM. The CDR3 extends over 15 amino acids. CDR3 bases: TGTGCCAGCAGTTTACCACGGGGGGCCACCGGGGAGCTGTTTTTT. It yields the protein CASSLPRGATGELFF.

This clone was seen only once. The gene calls are TRBV5-1 and TRBJ2-2, with D possibly TRBD1 on 6 matching bases. The V gene's germline CDR1 is SGHRS and CDR2 YFSETQ. This CDR3 has 14 amino acids. V was clipped by 4 bases and J by 7 bases, with 14 bases between them. Here the CDR3 DNA reads TGCGCCAGCAGCATACAGGGTTTGGACGGGGAGCTGTTTTTT. Its protein product is CASSIQGLDGELFF.

A single count supports this clone. This sequence joins TRBV10-2 and TRBJ2-7, with 9 bases fitting TRBD1. There are 14 residues in the CDR3. V was pared by 6 bases and J by 5 bases, with 8 bases of the junction left unmatched. Germline V gene sequence: CDR1 WSHSY, CDR2 SAAADI. CDR3: CASRLTGGVNEQYF. The CDR3 DNA reads TGCGCCAGCAGACTGACAGGGGGTGTCAACGAGCAGTACTTC.

The J gene is TRBJ2-1, the V gene TRBV7-3; the D gene is possibly TRBD1 (6 bases). From germline, CDR1 is SGHTA and CDR2 FQGTGA. With 5 bases removed from V and 0 bases from J, the gap between germline ends came to 14 bases. The CDR3 sequence is 16 residues long. CDR3 loop: CASSQGGGSSYNEQFF. DNA of the CDR3: TGTGCCAGCAGCCAGGGTGGGGGCAGCTCCTACAATGAGCAGTTCTTC.